The sequence of this TCR beta chain was determined in a study of T cell changes during pregnancy in multiple sclerosis. Germline V gene data show CDR1 as SEHNR and CDR2 as FQNEAQ (reference sequence). CDR3 length equals 13 residues. Germline trimming cut 5 bases from V and 7 bases from J; bases unmatched to any gene: 6. Clones were sequenced by immunoSEQ multiplex PCR, and TCRdb holds only the in-frame ones, with some missing. Of under 50,000 clones in the sample, 95% were seen once. The chain couples TRBV7-9 to TRBJ1-1; 8 nucleotides agree with TRBD1. This TCR was recovered from a female donor with multiple sclerosis, enrolled in a pregnancy study. This specimen consisted of CD8+ T cells from peripheral blood mononuclear cells, obtained in the first trimester of pregnancy. CDR3 nucleotide sequence: TGTGCCAGCAGCGGAGTCGGACAGGGTGAAGCTTTCTTT. This encodes CASSGVGQGEAFF. Full variable domain (outside the CDR3, taken from reference TRBV7-9 and TRBJ1-1): DTGVSQNPRHKITKRGQNVTFRCDPISEHNRLYWYRQTLGQGPEFLTYFQNEAQLEKSRLLSDRFSAERPKGSFSTLEIQRTEQGDSAMYLCASSGVGQGEAFFGQGTRLTVV.